This T cell receptor beta chain emerged from a study of memory CD4+ T cells and cytomegalovirus serostatus. The assay was immunoSEQ multiplex PCR, and TCRdb's table has in-frame clones only and misses some. The table has some 66,000 clones, about three quarters seen once. The sort gate was single viable CD3+CD4+CD8-CD45RO+ cells for memory CD4+ T cells. Positive selection with CD4 microbeads enriched total CD4+ T cells. The CDR3 runs to 17 residues. V lost 6 bases, J lost 3 bases, and 24 bases lay in between. Germline V gene data show CDR1 as MDHEN and CDR2 as SYDVKM. Sequencing was done on a sample of memory CD4+ T cells from blood. This sequence originates from an adult in good health and CMV-seropositive. The rearrangement links TRBV28 to TRBJ2-7; D is possibly TRBD1 (5 bases). CDR3 nucleotides: TGTGCCAGCAGCCCAAGAAATTGGAAGACAGCATACTACGAGCAGTACTTC. This codes for CASSPRNWKTAYYEQYF.